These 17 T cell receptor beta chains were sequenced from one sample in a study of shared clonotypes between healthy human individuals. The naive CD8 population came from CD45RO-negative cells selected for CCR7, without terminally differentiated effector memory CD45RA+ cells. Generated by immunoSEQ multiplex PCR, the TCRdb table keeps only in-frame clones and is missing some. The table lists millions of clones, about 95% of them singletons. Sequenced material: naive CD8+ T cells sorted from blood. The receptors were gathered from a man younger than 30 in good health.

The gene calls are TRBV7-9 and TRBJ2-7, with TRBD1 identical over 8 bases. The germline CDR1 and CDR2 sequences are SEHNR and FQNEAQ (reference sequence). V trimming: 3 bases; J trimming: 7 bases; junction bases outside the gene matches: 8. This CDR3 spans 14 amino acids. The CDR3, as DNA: TGTGCCAGCAGCTTCATGACAGGGGCGGATGAGCAGTACTTC. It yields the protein CASSFMTGADEQYF.

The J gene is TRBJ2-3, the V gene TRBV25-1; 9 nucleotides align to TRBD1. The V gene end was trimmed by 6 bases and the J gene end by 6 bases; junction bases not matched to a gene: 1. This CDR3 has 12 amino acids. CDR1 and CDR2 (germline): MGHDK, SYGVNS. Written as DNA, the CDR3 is TGTGCCAGCAGACAGGGGGCTGATACGCAGTATTTT. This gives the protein CASRQGADTQYF. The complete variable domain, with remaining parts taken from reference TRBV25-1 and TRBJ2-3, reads EADIYQTPRYLVIGTGKKITLECSQTMGHDKMYWYQQDPGMELHLIHYSYGVNSTEKGDLSSESTVSRIRTEHFPLTLESARPSHTSQYLCASRQGADTQYFGPGTRLTVL.

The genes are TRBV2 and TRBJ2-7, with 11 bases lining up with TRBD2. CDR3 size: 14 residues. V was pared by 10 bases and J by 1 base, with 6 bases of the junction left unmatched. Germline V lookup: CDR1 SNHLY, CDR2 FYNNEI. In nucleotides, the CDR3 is TGTGCCACCCTGACTAGCGGGGCTTCCTACGAGCAGTACTTC. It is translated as CATLTSGASYEQYF.

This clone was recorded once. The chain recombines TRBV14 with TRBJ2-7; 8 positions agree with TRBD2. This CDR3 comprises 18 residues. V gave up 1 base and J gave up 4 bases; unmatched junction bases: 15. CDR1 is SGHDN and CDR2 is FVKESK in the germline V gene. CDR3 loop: CASSQGKVGAGDEYEQYF. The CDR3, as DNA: TGTGCCAGCAGCCAAGGGAAGGTAGGAGCGGGAGACGAGTACGAGCAGTACTTC. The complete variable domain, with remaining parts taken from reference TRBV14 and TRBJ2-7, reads EAGVTQFPSHSVIEKGQTVTLRCDPISGHDNLYWYRRVMGKEIKFLLHFVKESKQDESGMPNNRFLAERTGGTYSTLKVQPAELEDSGVYFCASSQGKVGAGDEYEQYFGPGTRLTVT.

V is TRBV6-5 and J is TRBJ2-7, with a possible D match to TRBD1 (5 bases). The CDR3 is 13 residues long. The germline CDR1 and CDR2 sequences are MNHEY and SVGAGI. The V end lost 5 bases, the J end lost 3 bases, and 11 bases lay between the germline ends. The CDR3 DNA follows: TGTGCCAGCAGTCATAGGACATTCTACGAGCAGTACTTC. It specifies CASSHRTFYEQYF.

CDR3 sequence (DNA): TGTGCCAGCAGTGACGGACTAGCGGGGTCCTACGAGCAGTACTTC. Translation gives CASSDGLAGSYEQYF. J is TRBJ2-7 and V is TRBV6-1, with TRBD2 identical over 12 bases. Germline V gene data show CDR1 as MNHNS and CDR2 as SASEGT. The length of the CDR3 is 15 residues. V shed 3 bases, J shed 1 base, and the junction held 1 base outside the gene matches.

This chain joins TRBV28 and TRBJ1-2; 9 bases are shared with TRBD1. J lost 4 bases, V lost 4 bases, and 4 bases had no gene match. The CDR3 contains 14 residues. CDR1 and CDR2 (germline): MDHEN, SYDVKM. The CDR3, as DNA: TGTGCCAGCAGTTATACAGGGGGCTTCTATGGCTACACCTTC. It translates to CASSYTGGFYGYTF.

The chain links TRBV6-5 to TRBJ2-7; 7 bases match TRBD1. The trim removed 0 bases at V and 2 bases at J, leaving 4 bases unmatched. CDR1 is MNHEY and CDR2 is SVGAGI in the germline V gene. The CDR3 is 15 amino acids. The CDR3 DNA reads TGTGCCAGCAGTTACTCAGCTCAGGGGGCCTACGAGCAGTACTTC. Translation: CASSYSAQGAYEQYF.

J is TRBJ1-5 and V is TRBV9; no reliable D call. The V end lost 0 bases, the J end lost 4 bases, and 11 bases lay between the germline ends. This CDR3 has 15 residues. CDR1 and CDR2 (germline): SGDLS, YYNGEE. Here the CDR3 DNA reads TGTGCCAGCAGCGTAGACGGATACGTAAATCAGCCCCAGCATTTT. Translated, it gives CASSVDGYVNQPQHF.

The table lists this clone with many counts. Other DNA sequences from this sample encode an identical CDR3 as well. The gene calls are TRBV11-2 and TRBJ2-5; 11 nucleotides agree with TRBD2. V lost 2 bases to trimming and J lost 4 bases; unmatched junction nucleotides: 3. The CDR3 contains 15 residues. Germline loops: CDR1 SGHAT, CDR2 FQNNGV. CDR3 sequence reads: CASSLLAGGGETQYF. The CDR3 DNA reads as TGTGCCAGCAGCTTACTAGCGGGGGGTGGAGAGACCCAGTACTTC.

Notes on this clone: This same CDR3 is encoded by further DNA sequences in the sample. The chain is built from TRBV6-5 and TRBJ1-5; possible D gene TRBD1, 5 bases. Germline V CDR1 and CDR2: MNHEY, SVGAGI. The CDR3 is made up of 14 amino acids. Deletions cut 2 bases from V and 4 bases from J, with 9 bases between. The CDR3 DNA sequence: TGTGCCAGCAGTTACAGGGAGGGGAATCAGCCCCAGCATTTT. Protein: CASSYREGNQPQHF.

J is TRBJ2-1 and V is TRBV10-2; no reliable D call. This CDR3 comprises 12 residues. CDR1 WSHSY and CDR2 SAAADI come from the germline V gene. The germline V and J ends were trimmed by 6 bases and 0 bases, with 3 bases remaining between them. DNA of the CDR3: TGCGCCAGCAGGAACTCCTACAATGAGCAGTTCTTC. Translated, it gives CASRNSYNEQFF.

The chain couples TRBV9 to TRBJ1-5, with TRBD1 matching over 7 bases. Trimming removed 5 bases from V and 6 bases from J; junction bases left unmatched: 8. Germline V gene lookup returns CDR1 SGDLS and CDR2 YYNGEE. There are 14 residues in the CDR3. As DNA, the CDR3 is TGTGCCAGCAGTGGGACAGATGATCCTCAGCCCCAGCATTTT. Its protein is CASSGTDDPQPQHF.

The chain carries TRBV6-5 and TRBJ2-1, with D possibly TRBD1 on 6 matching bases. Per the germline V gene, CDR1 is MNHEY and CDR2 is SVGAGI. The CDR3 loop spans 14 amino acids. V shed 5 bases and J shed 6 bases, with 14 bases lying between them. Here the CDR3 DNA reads TGTGCCAGCAGTCCCCTCGGGACAACCAATGAGCAGTTCTTC. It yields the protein CASSPLGTTNEQFF.

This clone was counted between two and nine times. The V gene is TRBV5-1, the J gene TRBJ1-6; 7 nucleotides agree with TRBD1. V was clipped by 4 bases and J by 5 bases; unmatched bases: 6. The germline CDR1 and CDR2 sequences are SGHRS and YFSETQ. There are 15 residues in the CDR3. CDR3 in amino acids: CASSRETGNNSPLHF. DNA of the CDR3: TGCGCCAGCAGCCGGGAGACAGGGAATAATTCACCCCTCCACTTT.

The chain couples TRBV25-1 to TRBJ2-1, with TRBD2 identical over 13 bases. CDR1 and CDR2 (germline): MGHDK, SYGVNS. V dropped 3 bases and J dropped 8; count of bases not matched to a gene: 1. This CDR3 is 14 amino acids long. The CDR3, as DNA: TGTGCCAGCAGTGATGGACTAGCGGGAGATGAGCAGTTCTTC. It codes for CASSDGLAGDEQFF.

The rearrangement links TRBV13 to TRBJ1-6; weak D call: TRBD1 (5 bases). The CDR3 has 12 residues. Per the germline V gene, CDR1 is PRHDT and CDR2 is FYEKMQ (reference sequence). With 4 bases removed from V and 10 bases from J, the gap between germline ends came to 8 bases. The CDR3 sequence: CASSSQGSPLHF. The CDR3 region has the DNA TGTGCCAGCAGCTCCCAGGGCTCACCCCTCCACTTT.